There are a few counts of the clone carrying this TCR beta chain. Its antigen remains unknown. CD45RO/CCR7/CD25/CD127/CD95/CD27 staining was used to isolate CD4+ naive, central memory, regulatory and stem cell-like memory cells by sorting. Purity above 95% was achieved in all sorted populations. TCRB transcripts that were expressed got sequenced, as all of the isolated RNA had been reverse transcribed. An average of roughly 4 million reads was obtained for naive, central memory and regulatory T cell samples. The method was immunoSEQ multiplex PCR; TCRdb's version includes in-frame clones alone and lacks a portion of them. The table includes under 200,000 clones, 8% to 8.5% detected once. Germline assignment: CDR1 KGHSH and CDR2 LQKENI. The V gene end was trimmed by 4 bases and the J gene end by 0 bases; junction bases not matched to a gene: 6. The CDR3 consists of 16 residues. The data were obtained in a study of beta chain features in type 1 diabetes.

Findings and caveats of the study: Researchers report that Type 1 diabetes patients had moderately but significantly shorter TCRB CDR3s across all four CD4+ subsets. The study found that naive, central memory and Treg TCRB repertoires appeared more similar in patients than in healthy donors.

This sequence originates from a woman between 18 and 29 years old with type 1 diabetes. V is TRBV18 and J is TRBJ2-3; TRBD2 matches at 8 bases. Specimen: central memory CD4+ T cells from blood. The DNA of the CDR3 is TGTGCCAGCTCACGATCACTAGCGGTGAGCACAGATACGCAGTATTTT. Translation gives CASSRSLAVSTDTQYF.